This T cell receptor (beta chain) was sequenced for a study of Ad26.COV2.S vaccination and SARS-CoV-2 variants. The sample's treatment: around 19 received Ad26.COV2.S at low or high dose, single or two shots; about 5 received placebo; per-sample allocation not given. Samples analyzed were those drawn on day 63 after the first vaccine or placebo injection. An 18-55-year-old adult in Boston served as donor. TCRdb keeps only in-frame clones here, not all; method: immunoSEQ multiplex PCR. The table records about 350,000 clones, about 89% of them present only once. V shed 5 bases and J 3 bases; nucleotides not matched to a gene: 5. This CDR3 region has 13 residues. In germline, CDR1 is SGHDT, CDR2 YYEEEE.

The J gene is TRBJ2-7, the V gene TRBV5-6; 7 positions match TRBD1. The TCR comes from a person aged 18-60 years who received the Ad26.COV2.S COVID-19 vaccine or a placebo. The sequencing here drew on peripheral blood, taken in a trial of Ad26.COV2.S vaccine versus placebo. This CDR3 reads CASRQRQGYEQYF. The CDR3 DNA reads as TGTGCCAGCAGACAAAGACAGGGCTACGAGCAGTACTTC.